This is a list of T cell receptor beta chains from one sample in a study of shared clonotypes between healthy human individuals. TCRdb's copy holds only in-frame clones and misses some; the assay was immunoSEQ multiplex PCR. The sample holds approximately 2.5 million clones; 90% to 95% are singletons and the top ten take approximately 0.36%. Sequencing used naive CD4+ T cells from PBMCs. These receptors came from a man aged 18 to 30 in good health. Some clones in this sample may be carry-over from other donors' samples. Each CDR3 is given with its conserved first and last residue. A D gene is named only where the DNA matches it firmly. Clone size, where shown, is once, few, many, or a class for clones that have expanded.

>TRBV10-2|TRBD1|.|TRBJ2-1
TGCGCCACCGGAAGGACAGGTGGTTACAATGAGCAGTTCTTC
CATGRTGGYNEQFF
>TRBV7-2|TRBD2|.|TRBJ2-3
TGTGCCAGCAGCTTCGGAGCGGGGGACACAGATACGCAGTATTTT
CASSFGAGDTDTQYF
>TRBV18|.|.|TRBJ1-4
TGTGCCAGCTCGGGACTCCGACCGCAGGCAACTAATGAAAAACTGTTTTTT
CASSGLRPQATNEKLFF
>TRBV5-6|TRBD2|.|TRBJ2-1
TGTGCCCGCAGCTTGCTCTCATCGGGGGGTGGGGTAGCGGGGAAGCAGTTCTTC
CARSLLSSGGGVAGKQFF
>TRBV5-4|.|once|TRBJ2-1
TGTGCCAGCAGCTTTAGGACTCCGTTCTACAATGAGCAGTTCTTC
CASSFRTPFYNEQFF
>TRBV6-6|.|.|TRBJ2-5
TGTGCCAGCAGTTACGGTCGGGGCCTGGAGACCCAGTACTTC
CASSYGRGLETQYF
>TRBV18|.|.|TRBJ1-2
TGTGCCAGCTCACCCACATGGGACACGGCCTCACTAGACTATGGCTACACCTTC
CASSPTWDTASLDYGYTF
>TRBV10-1|.|.|TRBJ2-3
TGCGCCAGCAGTGAAGGAGGTGGGGATACGCAGTATTTT
CASSEGGGDTQYF
>TRBV28|.|.|TRBJ2-7
TGTGCCAGCAGGTTGGGGACGGTGACCTACGAGCAGTACTTC
CASRLGTVTYEQYF
>TRBV6-6|TRBD1|.|TRBJ2-2
TGTGCCAGCAGCACCACCGGGACAGGGGGCACCGGGGAGCTGTTTTTT
CASSTTGTGGTGELFF
>TRBV25-1|.|.|TRBJ1-1
TGTGCCAGCAGTGGAGAGCAAAAGACTGAAGCTTTCTTT
CASSGEQKTEAFF
>TRBV6-1|TRBD1|.|TRBJ1-1
TGTGCCAGCGATCCGGGACAGGCGATGAACACTGAAGCTTTCTTT
CASDPGQAMNTEAFF
>TRBV7-8|.|.|TRBJ1-5
TGTGCCAGCAGCCCGCCGACGGGGGCCAATCAGCCCCAGCATTTT
CASSPPTGANQPQHF
>TRBV9|TRBD2|.|TRBJ2-1
TGTGCCAGCAGCCCCCAGGGGTATAGCGGGAGATACGAGCAGTTCTTC
CASSPQGYSGRYEQFF
>TRBV20-1|TRBD2|.|TRBJ2-7
TGCAGTGGGACTAGCGGGAGGGAGCAGTACTTC
CSGTSGREQYF
>TRBV7-8|.|.|TRBJ1-5
TGTGCCAGCAGCTTAGCGCGGTTAGGTCAGCCCCAGCATTTT
CASSLARLGQPQHF
>TRBV5-4|TRBD1|few|TRBJ1-1
TGTGCCAGCAGCTGGCAGGGGGTGAACACTGAAGCTTTCTTT
CASSWQGVNTEAFF
>TRBV11-2|TRBD1|.|TRBJ1-3
TGTGCCAGCAGCTCACAGGGGGCTGCAGTCGGTGGAAACACCATATATTTT
CASSSQGAAVGGNTIYF
>TRBV19|.|.|TRBJ1-2
TGTGCCAGTGCCTGGCTTCAGGGGAGTTATGGCTACACCTTC
CASAWLQGSYGYTF
>TRBV6-1|.|.|TRBJ2-2
TGTGCCAGCAGTGGGACTCTGGGGGTTGGAACCGGGGAGCTGTTTTTT
CASSGTLGVGTGELFF
>TRBV5-1|TRBD2|.|TRBJ2-7
TGCGCCAGCAGCTTATGGACTAGCGGGAGGATCCCCTACGAGCAGTACTTC
CASSLWTSGRIPYEQYF